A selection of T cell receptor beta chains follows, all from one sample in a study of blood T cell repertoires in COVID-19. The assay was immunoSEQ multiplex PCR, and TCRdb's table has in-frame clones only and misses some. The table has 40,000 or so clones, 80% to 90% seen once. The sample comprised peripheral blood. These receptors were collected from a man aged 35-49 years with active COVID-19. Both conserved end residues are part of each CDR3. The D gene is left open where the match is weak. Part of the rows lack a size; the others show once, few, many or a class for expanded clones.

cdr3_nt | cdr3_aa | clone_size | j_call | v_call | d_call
TGTGCCAGCAGCCCGGGGGGGACTAGCGATTTCTTC | CASSPGGTSDFF | . | TRBJ2-1 | TRBV5-4 | TRBD2
TGTGCCAGCAGCTTAGCAGCTAGCGTCTACAATGAGCAGTTCTTC | CASSLAASVYNEQFF | once | TRBJ2-1 | TRBV11-2 | .
TGTGCCAGCTCACCTCGCCAGGCGAGCTATGGCTACACCTTC | CASSPRQASYGYTF | . | TRBJ1-2 | TRBV18 | .
TGTGCCAGCAGTTTATCGGTCCGGACTAATGAGCAGTTCTTC | CASSLSVRTNEQFF | . | TRBJ2-1 | TRBV27 | .
TGTGCCAGCAGCCAAGGACAGGGGGCTTTGGGCAATCAGCCCCAGCATTTT | CASSQGQGALGNQPQHF | . | TRBJ1-5 | TRBV4-2 | TRBD1
TGCAGTGCTAGTAGGAACAGGGAAGGCGAGCAGTACTTC | CSASRNREGEQYF | . | TRBJ2-7 | TRBV20-1 | .
TGTGCCAGCAGCCTTCGGGGGGACTATGGCTACACCTTC | CASSLRGDYGYTF | . | TRBJ1-2 | TRBV5-6 | .
TGTGCCAGCTCACCGACAGGAAACTATGGCTACACCTTC | CASSPTGNYGYTF | . | TRBJ1-2 | TRBV18 | .
TGTGCCAGTAGTTGGAAACCGGCAGGGGAAGGCTACACCTTC | CASSWKPAGEGYTF | . | TRBJ1-2 | TRBV19 | .
TGTGCCAGCTCACCAGGGCAGTACGAGCAGTACTTC | CASSPGQYEQYF | once | TRBJ2-7 | TRBV18 | .
TGCGCCAGCAGCTTGTTCCGGGACAGGGTTCTAGCGGGGCCGAACACCGGGGAGCTGTTTTTT | CASSLFRDRVLAGPNTGELFF | . | TRBJ2-2 | TRBV5-1 | .
TGCGCCAGCAGCTTGGAACCCAGGGCGGCCTATGGCTACACCTTC | CASSLEPRAAYGYTF | . | TRBJ1-2 | TRBV5-1 | .
TGTGCCAGCAGCTCCAATACAGGCCTCATGGAAGCTTACAATGAGCAGTTCTTC | CASSSNTGLMEAYNEQFF | . | TRBJ2-1 | TRBV11-2 | .
TGTGCCAGCAGTTTGGAGGGTTTTCTTCAGGGTAGCAATCAGCCCCAGCATTTT | CASSLEGFLQGSNQPQHF | . | TRBJ1-5 | TRBV28 | .
TGTGCCAGCAGTTATCCGGGACAGAGCTCCTACGAGCAGTACTTC | CASSYPGQSSYEQYF | . | TRBJ2-7 | TRBV28 | TRBD1
TGTGCCACCCGCGTGGGGGCCGAGCAGTACTTC | CATRVGAEQYF | . | TRBJ2-7 | TRBV5-4 | .
TGTGCCAGCAGGGAGAGTGGTCTTTGGTCAAACTATGGCTACACCTTC | CASRESGLWSNYGYTF | . | TRBJ1-2 | TRBV28 | .
TGTGCCAGTAGTAGACAGTTCGGCGGCAATCAGCCCCAGCATTTT | CASSRQFGGNQPQHF | . | TRBJ1-5 | TRBV19 | .
TGCGCCAGCAGCGAAACAGCTGGCTATGGCTACACCTTC | CASSETAGYGYTF | . | TRBJ1-2 | TRBV5-1 | .
TGTGCCACCAGTGATTTTCTAGATACGCAGTATTTT | CATSDFLDTQYF | . | TRBJ2-3 | TRBV24-1 | .
TGTGCCAGCAGCTTCGGACAGGGTGAGCTAGATACGCAGTATTTT | CASSFGQGELDTQYF | . | TRBJ2-3 | TRBV7-9 | TRBD1
TGTGCCAGCAGGGTAGGGGGCAACACTGAAGCTTTCTTT | CASRVGGNTEAFF | . | TRBJ1-1 | TRBV6-6 | TRBD1
TGTGCCAGCAGCCTGCAGGTTAACACTGAAGCTTTCTTT | CASSLQVNTEAFF | few | TRBJ1-1 | TRBV4-2 | .
TGTGCCAGCAGTCCCTTGACAGTTAGCTATGGCTACACCTTC | CASSPLTVSYGYTF | . | TRBJ1-2 | TRBV2 | .
TGTGCCAGTAGCCCATCAGGGGAAGGAAACTATGGCTACACCTTC | CASSPSGEGNYGYTF | . | TRBJ1-2 | TRBV19 | .
TGTGCCAGCAGCCTAGCGCTGAGGAATCAGCCCCAGCATTTT | CASSLALRNQPQHF | once | TRBJ1-5 | TRBV7-2 | .
TGCAGCGTTAGTGGAGCGGTGGGAGGTGAGCAGTTCTTC | CSVSGAVGGEQFF | . | TRBJ2-1 | TRBV29-1 | .
TGTGCCAGCTCACCTAGCGGGCCAACTTACGAGCAGTACTTC | CASSPSGPTYEQYF | few | TRBJ2-7 | TRBV18 | TRBD2
TGTGCCAGCAGCCAAGAACTAACTAGCGATTACAATGAGCAGTTCTTC | CASSQELTSDYNEQFF | . | TRBJ2-1 | TRBV3-1/TRBV3-2 | TRBD2
TGTGCCAGCAGCCCCCGTTGGGCGACTAATTACAATGAGCAGTTCTTC | CASSPRWATNYNEQFF | . | TRBJ2-1 | TRBV7-6 | .
TGTGCCAGCAGCGTATCGACAGGGGCGACTGAAGCTTTCTTT | CASSVSTGATEAFF | . | TRBJ1-1 | TRBV9 | TRBD1
TGTGCCACCAGTCTAGCGGGAGGCGCTGAGCAGTTCTTC | CATSLAGGAEQFF | . | TRBJ2-1 | TRBV24-1 | TRBD2
TGTGCCAGCAGCCCAGAAACAGGGTTAAGTGGCTACACCTTC | CASSPETGLSGYTF | . | TRBJ1-2 | TRBV9 | .
TGTGCCAGCAGCCGACCAGGGACAGGGCGAACATATGGCTACACCTTC | CASSRPGTGRTYGYTF | once | TRBJ1-2 | TRBV11-2 | TRBD1
TGTGCCAGCAGCTTGGGAGCGGGAGGGTTGAACGAGCAGTACTTC | CASSLGAGGLNEQYF | few | TRBJ2-7 | TRBV5-8 | TRBD2
TGCAGTGCTAGACCTTTCGAGACCCAGTACTTC | CSARPFETQYF | . | TRBJ2-5 | TRBV20-1 | .
TGTGCCAGCACCGCCTCAGGGGATACGCAGTATTTT | CASTASGDTQYF | . | TRBJ2-3 | TRBV12-3/TRBV12-4 | .
TGTGCCAGCTCCGTGACTAGCGGGGACACCGGGGAGCTGTTTTTT | CASSVTSGDTGELFF | once | TRBJ2-2 | TRBV18 | TRBD2